These 32 T cell receptor beta chains were all obtained from the same sample, sequenced in a study of blood T cells in healthy people across ages (dated by TCRdb to between 2014 and 2016). Receptors were amplified or captured by 5' RACE. These reads were obtained on an Illumina HiSeq 2500. A second PCR of roughly 6 to 11 cycles was run with a J-beta primer mix and a sample-barcoded 5' primer. The raw public data were reprocessed by TCRdb itself: fastp quality trimming at Q25, MiXCR clonotype calling, in-frame beta chains only. Rows are unified per CDR3 protein, each entry keeping the most common DNA and genes. The sample yields approximately 800,000 distinct CDR3 sequences; around a quarter were counted once. Clones ranked in the top ten supply 3% of the sample. These same data were also listed under a study on T cells of mothers and their children.

Specimen: blood. These receptors all stem from a boy under 18 in good health.

This clonotype has only a few counts. The chain is built from TRBV10-1 and TRBJ1-1; D unresolved. The V and J ends lost 3 bases and 3 bases respectively, with 8 bases between them. CDR3 length equals 13 residues. Germline loops: CDR1 WNHNN, CDR2 SYGVQD (reference sequence). The CDR3 sequence: CASSDAGYTEAFF. CDR3 sequence (DNA): TGCGCCAGCAGTGATGCGGGATACACTGAAGCTTTCTTT.

This chain joins TRBV6-5 and TRBJ2-5, with D possibly being TRBD1 or TRBD2 (5 bases each). The CDR3 covers 13 residues. Per the germline V gene, CDR1 is MNHEY and CDR2 is SVGAGI. Trimming took off 7 bases at V and 5 bases at J, with 14 bases between the two ends. The CDR3 nucleotides are TGTGCCAGCAAACCCCGGGACCGGGAGACCCAGTACTTC. This sequence encodes CASKPRDRETQYF.

The chain couples TRBV4-1 to TRBJ2-7; tentatively, D is TRBD1 (6 bases). The germline gives CDR1 MGHRA, CDR2 YSYEKL. The CDR3 is 14 amino acids. The V end lost 1 base, the J end lost 4 bases, and 11 bases lay between the germline ends. The CDR3 DNA reads TGCGCCAGCAGCCAAGGACAGGTGGGATACGAGCAGTACTTC. Residues: CASSQGQVGYEQYF.

This clonotype was observed a few times. CDR3 protein: CASSASGLAFVELFF. The CDR3 nucleotides are TGTGCCAGCAGCGCTAGCGGACTAGCGTTCGTTGAGCTGTTTTTT. The gene calls are TRBV6-5 and TRBJ2-2; 9 positions match TRBD2. This CDR3 spans 15 amino acids. Germline V gene sequence: CDR1 MNHEY, CDR2 SVGAGI. Trimming removed 6 bases from V and 11 bases from J; junction bases left unmatched: 13.

The rearrangement links TRBV5-1 to TRBJ2-2, with TRBD2 matching over 7 bases. The germline CDR1 and CDR2 sequences are SGHRS and YFSETQ. The CDR3 loop spans 15 amino acids. V shed 0 bases and J 5 bases; nucleotides not matched to a gene: 4. This chain's CDR3 is CASSLETGGTGELFF. The DNA of the CDR3 is TGCGCCAGCAGCTTGGAGACCGGGGGGACCGGGGAGCTGTTTTTT.

This clonotype was detected a few times. The chain has TRBV28 and TRBJ2-7, with a weak D call TRBD2 (5 bases). CDR3 length: 16 amino acids. Trimming removed 1 base from V and 8 bases from J, with 21 bases in between. Germline values: CDR1 MDHEN, CDR2 SYDVKM. Here the CDR3 reads CASSLLPALGGWKQYF. The DNA of the CDR3 is TGTGCCAGCAGTTTATTACCAGCCCTTGGAGGATGGAAGCAGTACTTC.

The V gene is TRBV12-3 or TRBV12-4, the J gene TRBJ1-2; D is unclear. There are 12 residues in the CDR3. V was trimmed by 7 bases and J by 5 bases, leaving 11 bases between them. CDR3 loop: CASTLSPYGYTF. CDR3 sequence (DNA): TGTGCCAGCACGCTATCTCCTTATGGCTACACCTTC.

The DNA of the CDR3 is TGCAGTGCCCCAACCGGGACGGGGCCCTACGAGCAGTACTTC. This gives the protein CSAPTGTGPYEQYF. The V gene is TRBV20-1, the J gene TRBJ2-7; D possibly matches TRBD1 or TRBD2 (5 bases each). The length of the CDR3 is 14 residues. CDR1 DFQATT and CDR2 SNEGSKA come from the germline V gene (reference sequence). The ends were cut back, 6 bases at V and 2 bases at J, with 17 bases in the middle.

In its sample, this clonotype was seen a few times. The chain couples TRBV28 to TRBJ1-5; weak D call: TRBD1 (5 bases). This CDR3 spans 14 amino acids. The V end was cut by 2 bases, the J end by 6 bases, with 11 bases between. CDR1 and CDR2 (germline): MDHEN, SYDVKM. The CDR3 DNA reads TGTGCCAGCAGTTTAAGGGCAGGGAGTCAGCCCCAGCATTTT. Protein: CASSLRAGSQPQHF.

The V and J genes are TRBV5-1 and TRBJ2-7; D tentatively reads TRBD1 or TRBD2 (6 bases each). CDR1 and CDR2 from the germline V gene are SGHRS and YFSETQ. The CDR3 covers 15 residues. V lost 4 bases, J lost 6 bases, and 20 bases lay in between. The CDR3, as DNA: TGCGCCAGCAGCCCCCGGGACTGGGACACCTCCGAGCAGTACTTC. Its translation: CASSPRDWDTSEQYF.

The rearrangement links TRBV28 to TRBJ2-3, with D maybe TRBD2 (7 bases). Trimming took 5 bases from V and 4 from J, leaving 13 bases between them. The CDR3 extends over 14 amino acids. The V gene's germline CDR1 is MDHEN and CDR2 SYDVKM. The CDR3, as DNA: TGTGCCAGCAGTCGGGGGGCCGGGGCAGATACGCAGTATTTT. Translated: CASSRGAGADTQYF.

This clonotype was seen a handful of times. The chain combines TRBV2 with TRBJ2-1; D is ambiguous. Trimming cost V 1 base and J 4 bases, with 11 bases left between them. Germline CDR1 SNHLY, CDR2 FYNNEI. The CDR3 sequence is 15 residues long. Here the CDR3 reads CASSEVGSRYNEQFF. The CDR3 nucleotides read TGTGCCAGCAGTGAAGTGGGTTCCCGTTACAATGAGCAGTTCTTC.

The chain has TRBV2 and TRBJ1-3; D is undetermined. Germline assignment: CDR1 SNHLY and CDR2 FYNNEI. CDR3 size: 14 residues. V lost 5 bases to trimming and J lost 0 bases, with 8 bases between them. This chain's CDR3 is CASSMGSSGNTIYF. The CDR3 DNA is TGTGCCAGCAGTATGGGGTCCTCTGGAAACACCATATATTTT.

This clonotype was detected only a few times. The V and J genes are TRBV5-1 and TRBJ2-1; D perhaps matches TRBD2 (5 bases). The V and J ends lost 0 bases and 8 bases respectively, with 6 bases between them. Germline V gives CDR1 SGHRS, CDR2 YFSETQ. This CDR3 comprises 12 residues. CDR3 sequence: CASSLVRDEQFF. The CDR3 coding sequence is TGCGCCAGCAGCTTGGTGCGGGATGAGCAGTTCTTC. The whole variable domain, filled in from reference TRBV5-1 and TRBJ2-1, reads KAGVTQTPRYLIKTRGQQVTLSCSPISGHRSVSWYQQTPGQGLQFLFEYFSETQRNKGNFPGRFSGRQFSNSRSEMNVSTLELGDSALYLCASSLVRDEQFFGPGTRLTVL.

The table lists this clonotype with a few counts. The chain has TRBV5-6 and TRBJ2-4; D is uncertain. There are 14 residues in the CDR3. Trimming took 0 bases from V and 6 from J, leaving 10 bases between them. Germline values: CDR1 SGHDT, CDR2 YYEEEE. The CDR3 DNA follows: TGTGCCAGCAGCTTGGGGGGTCTTGGAAACATTCAGTACTTC. Its protein product is CASSLGGLGNIQYF.

Turning to this clonotype: The CDR3 end shows no conserved phenylalanine or tryptophan, and so a read error is likely. This chain links TRBV5-1 with TRBJ2-4; 7 positions agree with TRBD1. The J segment lost 2 bases and the V segment lost 0 bases, leaving 2 bases of the junction unmatched. Germline CDR1 and CDR2: SGHRS and YFSETQ. The CDR3 spans 15 residues. This chain's CDR3 is CASSLETGTKNIQYL. The CDR3 region has the DNA TGCGCCAGCAGCTTGGAGACAGGGACCAAAAACATTCAGTACCTC.

This clonotype has a handful of counts. V usage is TRBV29-1 and J usage is TRBJ2-5, with a tentative D call TRBD1 (6 bases). The end of the DNA aligns better with TRBJ2-7, so the J call may be wrong. The CDR3 is made up of 14 amino acids. The V gene's germline CDR1 is SQVTM and CDR2 ANQGSEA. In DNA form, the CDR3 reads TGCAGCGTAGTAGGACAGAACAACACCTACGAGCAGTACTTC. It codes for CSVVGQNNTYEQYF.

Comments on this clonotype: A junction end diverges from the germline sequence, so it may reflect a read error. This chain joins TRBV23-1 and TRBJ1-6, with unresolved D. TRBV23-1 is an open reading frame, and its role is uncertain. This CDR3 is 14 amino acids long. The CDR3 nucleotides read TGCGCCAGCAGTCACGCAGTGAACAATTCACTCCTCCACTTT. The encoded protein is CASSHAVNNSLLHF.

This clonotype came up a few times. This chain joins TRBV7-9 and TRBJ2-3, with D perhaps matching TRBD1 (5 bases). Per germline, CDR1 SEHNR and CDR2 FQNEAQ (reference sequence). Deletions cut 4 bases from V and 9 bases from J, with 14 bases between. This CDR3 is 13 amino acids long. CDR3 coding DNA: TGTGCCAGCAGCTCCCCTGGGGCCGGCACGCAGTATTTT. Translation: CASSSPGAGTQYF.

This clonotype has a handful of counts. The rearrangement links TRBV29-1 to TRBJ2-3; D is unclear. CDR1 and CDR2 from the germline V gene are SQVTM and ANQGSEA. Trimming left V 2 bases short and J 1 base short, with 13 bases between. The CDR3 loop spans 15 amino acids. The CDR3 spells CSVERANKGTDTQYF. The CDR3 DNA follows: TGCAGCGTTGAAAGGGCCAACAAAGGCACAGATACGCAGTATTTT.

This chain connects TRBV29-1 to TRBJ1-2, with TRBD1 as a possible D gene (5 bases). CDR1 and CDR2 (germline): SQVTM, ANQGSEA. Between the trimmed V and J ends, which lost 7 bases and 0 bases, there was a span of 15 bases. The CDR3 has 14 amino acids. The DNA of the CDR3 is TGCAGCGACAAAAACTGGGGGGCTAACTATGGCTACACCTTC. Translated, it gives CSDKNWGANYGYTF.

This clonotype was recorded a few times. The J gene is TRBJ1-4, the V gene TRBV6-5; D not certain. Looked up from germline, CDR1 is MNHEY and CDR2 is SVGAGI. This CDR3 is built from 12 residues. V gave up 2 bases and J gave up 10 bases, with 8 bases separating them. CDR3 protein: CASSYATPKLFF. The CDR3 DNA is TGTGCCAGCAGTTACGCGACACCAAAACTGTTTTTT.

A note on this clonotype: The junction differs from germline at one of its ends, possibly a read error. This rearrangement joins TRBV7-7 to TRBJ2-2, with TRBD2 matching over 9 bases. The V gene's germline CDR1 is SSHAT and CDR2 FNYEAQ (reference sequence). The CDR3 length is 16 residues. The DNA of the CDR3 is TGTGCTAGCAGCCTACGTGAGACTAGCGGCACCGGGGAGCTGTTTTTT. Amino acids: CASSLRETSGTGELFF.

This clonotype was observed a few times. The chain couples TRBV20-1 to TRBJ1-2; a weak D match, TRBD1 (6 bases). Germline V gene sequence: CDR1 DFQATT, CDR2 SNEGSKA (reference sequence). The CDR3 spans 14 residues. This CDR3 reads CSPTVGGTGYGYTF. The CDR3 DNA is TGCAGCCCAACGGTCGGGGGCACCGGCTATGGCTACACCTTC.

This chain links TRBV2 with TRBJ2-7; the D is unclear. CDR3 length equals 10 residues. Germline V gene lookup returns CDR1 SNHLY and CDR2 FYNNEI. Trimming pared 7 bases from V and 6 bases from J, leaving 7 bases between. Here the CDR3 DNA reads TGTGCCAGCACCAGCTCCGAGCAGTACTTC. Translation gives CASTSSEQYF.

This clonotype was counted between two and nine times. The chain couples TRBV5-5 to TRBJ2-5; perhaps TRBD2 as D (5 bases). Germline values: CDR1 SGHKS, CDR2 YYEKEE (reference sequence). The CDR3 sequence is 15 residues long. Trimming cost V 1 base and J 3 bases, with 13 bases left between them. This chain's CDR3 is CASSLRVAHEETQYF. In nucleotides, the CDR3 is TGTGCCAGCAGCTTGAGGGTAGCGCATGAAGAGACCCAGTACTTC.

Here the CDR3 DNA reads TGCGCCAGCCGGGACAGGGGATTAAGTGAGCAGTTCTTC. Residues: CASRDRGLSEQFF. The J gene is TRBJ2-1, the V gene TRBV10-2; 10 positions agree with TRBD1. Losses at the gene ends were 8 bases for V and 9 bases for J; bases not matched to a gene: 7. Germline CDR1 and CDR2: WSHSY and SAAADI. The CDR3 contains 13 residues.

This clonotype was picked up a small number of times. The chain is built from TRBV30 and TRBJ2-1; 7 bases are shared with TRBD1. This CDR3 spans 14 amino acids. Trimming at V came to 0 bases and at J to 6 bases, leaving 5 bases not matched to a gene. CDR1 and CDR2 from the germline V gene are GTSNPN and SVGIG (reference sequence). The CDR3: CAWSVLAGGNEQFF. Written as DNA, the CDR3 is TGTGCCTGGAGTGTACTGGCAGGGGGCAATGAGCAGTTCTTC.

The chain couples TRBV20-1 to TRBJ2-5; 9 bases are shared with TRBD1. V shed 6 bases, J shed 5 bases, and the junction held 7 bases outside the gene matches. This CDR3 spans 13 amino acids. CDR1 and CDR2 from the germline V gene are DFQATT and SNEGSKA (reference sequence). In DNA form, the CDR3 reads TGCAGTGCCGTGGGACAGGGAGGGGAGACCCAGTACTTC. It yields the protein CSAVGQGGETQYF.

This clonotype turned up a few times. V gene TRBV10-3 combines with J gene TRBJ1-1; 7 nucleotides align to TRBD1. The junction had 4 bases not matched to a gene; V was cut back by 3 bases and J by 3 bases. Germline values: CDR1 ENHRY, CDR2 SYGVKD. The length of the CDR3 is 14 residues. The CDR3 nucleotides read TGTGCCATCAGTGACTTTGACAGGGACACTGAAGCTTTCTTT. Amino acid sequence: CAISDFDRDTEAFF.

This clonotype showed up just a few times. This chain's CDR3 is CASSPPGNANYGYTF. In nucleotides, the CDR3 is TGTGCCAGCTCACCACCAGGAAATGCTAACTATGGCTACACCTTC. The genes are TRBV18 and TRBJ1-2, with D uncertain. Germline V lookup: CDR1 KGHSH, CDR2 LQKENI. V was pared by 0 bases and J by 0 bases, with 8 bases between. The CDR3 spans 15 residues.

The chain is built from TRBV5-5 and TRBJ2-5; the D gene is possibly TRBD1 (5 bases). CDR1 SGHKS and CDR2 YYEKEE come from the germline V gene (reference sequence). The CDR3 has 11 amino acids. Trimming took off 6 bases at V and 13 bases at J, with 16 bases between the two ends. This CDR3 is CASNSLTELYF. CDR3 nucleotides: TGTGCCAGCAACTCCTTGACAGAATTGTACTTC.